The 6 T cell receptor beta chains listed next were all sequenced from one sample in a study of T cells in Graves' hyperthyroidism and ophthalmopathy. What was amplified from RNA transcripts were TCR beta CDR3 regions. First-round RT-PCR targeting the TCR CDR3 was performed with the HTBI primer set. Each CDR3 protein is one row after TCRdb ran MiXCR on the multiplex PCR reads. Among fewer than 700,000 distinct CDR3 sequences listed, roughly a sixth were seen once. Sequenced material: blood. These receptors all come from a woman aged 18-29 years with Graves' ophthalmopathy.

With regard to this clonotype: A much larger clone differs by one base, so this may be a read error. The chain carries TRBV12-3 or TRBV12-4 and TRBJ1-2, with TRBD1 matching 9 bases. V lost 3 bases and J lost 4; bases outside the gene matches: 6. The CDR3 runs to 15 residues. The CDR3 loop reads CASSLDRQGGYGYTF. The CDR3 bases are TGTGCCAGCAGTTTGGACCGACAGGGGGGCTATGGCTACACCTTC.

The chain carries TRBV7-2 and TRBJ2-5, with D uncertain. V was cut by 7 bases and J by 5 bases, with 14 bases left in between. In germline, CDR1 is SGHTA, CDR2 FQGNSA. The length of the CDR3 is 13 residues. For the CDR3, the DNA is TGTGCCAGCACCGACGACGGATGGGAGACCCAGTACTTC. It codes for CASTDDGWETQYF.

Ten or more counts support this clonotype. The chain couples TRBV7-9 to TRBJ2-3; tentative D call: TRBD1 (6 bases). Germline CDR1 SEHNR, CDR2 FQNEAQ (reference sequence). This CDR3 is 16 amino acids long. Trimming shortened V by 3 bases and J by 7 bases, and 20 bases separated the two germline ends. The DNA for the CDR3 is TGTGCCAGCAGCTTGTTAGAAGCAGGGGACGCGAATACGCAGTATTTT. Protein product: CASSLLEAGDANTQYF.

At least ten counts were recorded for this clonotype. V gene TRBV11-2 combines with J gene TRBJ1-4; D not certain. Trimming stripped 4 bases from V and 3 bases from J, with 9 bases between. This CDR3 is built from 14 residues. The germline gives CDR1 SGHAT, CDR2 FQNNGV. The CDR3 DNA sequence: TGTGCCAGCAGCTATAGACTACCTAATGAAAAACTGTTTTTT. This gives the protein CASSYRLPNEKLFF.

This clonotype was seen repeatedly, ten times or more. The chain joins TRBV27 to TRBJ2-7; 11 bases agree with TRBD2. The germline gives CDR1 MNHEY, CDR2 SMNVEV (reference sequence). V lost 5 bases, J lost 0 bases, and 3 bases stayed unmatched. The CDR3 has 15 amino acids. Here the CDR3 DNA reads TGTGCCAGCAGTATAGCGGGAGGGCCCTCCTACGAGCAGTACTTC. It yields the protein CASSIAGGPSYEQYF.

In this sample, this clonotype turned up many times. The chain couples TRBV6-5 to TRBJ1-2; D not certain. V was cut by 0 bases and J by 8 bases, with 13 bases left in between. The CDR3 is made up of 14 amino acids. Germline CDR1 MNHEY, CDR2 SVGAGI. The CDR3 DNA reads TGTGCCAGCAGTTACTCGCGGGGTTCTGACGGCTACACCTTC. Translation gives CASSYSRGSDGYTF.